This T cell receptor (beta chain) was retrieved from a study of blood T cells in healthy people across ages. Alongside a J-beta primer mix, a sample-barcoded 5' primer served in a second PCR lasting about 6 to 11 cycles. TCRdb called the 5' RACE reads again in MiXCR, with one record for every CDR3 protein. The repertoire holds approximately 800,000 distinct CDR3 sequences, with 56% as singletons. The germline V gene encodes CDR1 LGHDT and CDR2 YNNKEL (reference sequence). This CDR3 spans 22 amino acids. The V and J ends lost 4 bases and 10 bases, in that order; junction bases with no gene match: 32. The rearrangement links TRBV3-1 to TRBJ2-1; TRBD2 agrees at 9 bases. This sequence originates from a man aged 35-49 years in good health. The sequenced sample consisted of blood. CDR3 residues: CASSLGFRELAGTNVSPGEQFF. The CDR3 DNA reads TGTGCCAGCAGCCTAGGCTTCAGGGAACTAGCGGGCACGAACGTAAGTCCGGGGGAGCAGTTCTTC.